This TCR beta chain was documented in a study of cytomegalovirus exposure and HLA in healthy donors. Study at large: The roughly 130 validation repertoires used the same platform as the approximately 700 first-cohort repertoires (as reported by a later analysis).

TCRdb's table, derived via immunoSEQ multiplex PCR, lists solely in-frame clones and lacks some. Here the sample spans 120,000 to 150,000 clones, roughly 87% being singletons. General study results and limits: According to a subsequent analysis, TCR clusters from the first cohort were inclined to appear together in the 120 validation repertoires. There were a few CMV-associated chains whose specificity for CMV antigens was confirmed in vitro.

About this clone: What it binds is not known.

The CDR3 length is 19 residues. The J segment lost 3 bases and the V segment lost 9 bases, leaving 20 bases of the junction unmatched. CDR1 and CDR2 (germline): MGHRA, YSYEKL. J is TRBJ1-2 and V is TRBV4-1; 12 bases map to TRBD1. Sequenced material: PBMCs. The receptor's source is a man aged 18-30 years in good health and CMV-seropositive. CDR3 region: CASFTHWGQGARGDYGYTF. DNA for the CDR3: TGCGCCAGTTTCACACACTGGGGACAGGGGGCCAGAGGTGACTATGGCTACACCTTC.